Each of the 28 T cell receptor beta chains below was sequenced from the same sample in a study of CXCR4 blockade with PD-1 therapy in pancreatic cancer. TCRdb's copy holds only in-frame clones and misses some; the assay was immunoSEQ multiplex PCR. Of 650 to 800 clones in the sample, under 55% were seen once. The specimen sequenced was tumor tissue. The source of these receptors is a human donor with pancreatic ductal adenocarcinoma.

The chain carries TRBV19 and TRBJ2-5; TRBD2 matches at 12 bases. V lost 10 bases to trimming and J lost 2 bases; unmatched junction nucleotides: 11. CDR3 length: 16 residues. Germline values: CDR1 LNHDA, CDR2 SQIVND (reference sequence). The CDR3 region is CATGARTSGDQETQYF. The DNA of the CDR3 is TGTGCCACCGGGGCGAGGACTAGCGGGGATCAAGAGACCCAGTACTTC. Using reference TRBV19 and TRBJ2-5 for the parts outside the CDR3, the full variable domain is DGGITQSPKYLFRKEGQNVTLSCEQNLNHDAMYWYRQDPGQGLRLIYYSQIVNDFQKGDIAEGYSVSREKKESFPLTVTSAQKNPTAFYLCATGARTSGDQETQYFGPGTRLLVL.

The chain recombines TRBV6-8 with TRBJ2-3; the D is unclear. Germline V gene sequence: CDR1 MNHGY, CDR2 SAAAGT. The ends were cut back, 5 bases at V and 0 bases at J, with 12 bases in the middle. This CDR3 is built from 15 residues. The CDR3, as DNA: TGTGCCAGCAGTCTAACAGTGGTTAGCACAGATACGCAGTATTTT. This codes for CASSLTVVSTDTQYF.

CDR3 in DNA: TGTGCCAGCAGTTCGACCAGGACCTGGGGTGAAAAACTGTTTTTT. It specifies CASSSTRTWGEKLFF. The chain joins TRBV11-3 to TRBJ1-4; D is unresolved. Trimming removed 6 bases from V and 7 bases from J, with 18 bases in between. The germline gives CDR1 SGHNT, CDR2 YENEEA. This CDR3 region has 15 residues. The full variable domain, rest sourced from reference TRBV11-3 and TRBJ1-4, is EAGVVQSPRYKIIEKKQPVAFWCNPISGHNTLYWYLQNLGQGPELLIRYENEEAVDDSQLPKDRFSAERLKGVDSTLKIQPAELGDSAVYLCASSSTRTWGEKLFFGSGTQLSVL.

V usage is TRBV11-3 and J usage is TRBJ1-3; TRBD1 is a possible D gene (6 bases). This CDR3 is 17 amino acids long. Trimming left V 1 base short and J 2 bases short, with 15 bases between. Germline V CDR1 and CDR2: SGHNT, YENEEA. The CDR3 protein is CASSLVRKQGAGNTIYF. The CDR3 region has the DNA TGTGCCAGCAGCTTAGTCCGGAAACAGGGAGCTGGAAACACCATATATTTT.

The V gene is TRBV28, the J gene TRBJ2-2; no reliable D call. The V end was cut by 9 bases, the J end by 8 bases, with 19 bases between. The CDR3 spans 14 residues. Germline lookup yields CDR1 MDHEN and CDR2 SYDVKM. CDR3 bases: TGTGCCAGTCGTACACGGGCTCGCACTGGGGAGCTGTTTTTT. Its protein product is CASRTRARTGELFF. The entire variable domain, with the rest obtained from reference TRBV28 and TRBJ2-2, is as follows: DVKVTQSSRYLVKRTGEKVFLECVQDMDHENMFWYRQDPGLGLRLIYFSYDVKMKEKGDIPEGYSVSREKKERFSLILESASTNQTSMYLCASRTRARTGELFFGEGSRLTVL.

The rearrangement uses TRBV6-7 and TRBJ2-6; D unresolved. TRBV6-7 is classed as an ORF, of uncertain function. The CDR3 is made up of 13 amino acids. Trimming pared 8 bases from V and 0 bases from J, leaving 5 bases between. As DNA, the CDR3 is TGTGCCAGCCTTCTCTCTGGGGCCAACGTCCTGACTTTC. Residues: CASLLSGANVLTF.

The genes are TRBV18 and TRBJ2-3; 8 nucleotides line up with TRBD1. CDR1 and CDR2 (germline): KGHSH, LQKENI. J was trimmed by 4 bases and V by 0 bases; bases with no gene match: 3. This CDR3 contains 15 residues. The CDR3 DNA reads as TGTGCCAGCTCACCACCGTCAGGGGGCTCAGATACGCAGTATTTT. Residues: CASSPPSGGSDTQYF.

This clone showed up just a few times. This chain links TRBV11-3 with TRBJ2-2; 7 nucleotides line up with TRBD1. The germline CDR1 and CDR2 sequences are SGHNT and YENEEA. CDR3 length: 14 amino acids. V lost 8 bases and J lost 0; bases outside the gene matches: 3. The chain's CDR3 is CASRDSPNTGELFF. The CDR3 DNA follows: TGTGCCAGCCGGGACAGCCCGAACACCGGGGAGCTGTTTTTT.

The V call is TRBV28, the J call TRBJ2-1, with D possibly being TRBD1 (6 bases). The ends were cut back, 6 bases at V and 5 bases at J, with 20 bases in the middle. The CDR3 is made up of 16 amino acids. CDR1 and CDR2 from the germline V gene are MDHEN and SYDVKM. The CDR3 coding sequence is TGTGCCAGCAGCACCGCCGGGACACGAAGGAACAATGAGCAGTTCTTC. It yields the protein CASSTAGTRRNNEQFF.

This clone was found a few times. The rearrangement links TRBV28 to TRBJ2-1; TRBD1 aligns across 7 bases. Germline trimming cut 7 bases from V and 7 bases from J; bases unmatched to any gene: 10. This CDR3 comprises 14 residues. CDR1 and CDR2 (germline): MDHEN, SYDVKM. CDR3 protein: CASKMDRYSNEQFF. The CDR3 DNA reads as TGTGCCAGCAAAATGGACAGGTATAGTAATGAGCAGTTCTTC.

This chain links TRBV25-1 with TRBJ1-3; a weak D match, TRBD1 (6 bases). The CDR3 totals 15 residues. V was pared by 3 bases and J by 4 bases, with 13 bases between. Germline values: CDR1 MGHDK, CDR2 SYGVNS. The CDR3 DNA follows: TGTGCCAGCAGTGATAGCAGGGGACAAGGAAACACCATATATTTT. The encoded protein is CASSDSRGQGNTIYF.

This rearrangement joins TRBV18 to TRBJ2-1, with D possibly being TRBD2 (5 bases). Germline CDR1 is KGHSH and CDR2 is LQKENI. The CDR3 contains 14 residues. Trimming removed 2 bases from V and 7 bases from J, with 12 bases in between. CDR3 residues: CASSPVGRANEQFF. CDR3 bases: TGTGCCAGCTCACCAGTGGGGAGAGCGAATGAGCAGTTCTTC.

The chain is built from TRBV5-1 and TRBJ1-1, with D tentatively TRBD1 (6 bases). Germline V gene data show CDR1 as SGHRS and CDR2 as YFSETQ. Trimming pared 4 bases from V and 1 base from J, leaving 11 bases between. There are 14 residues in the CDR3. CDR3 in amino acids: CASSNGQPNTEAFF. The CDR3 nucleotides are TGCGCCAGCAGCAATGGACAGCCGAACACTGAAGCTTTCTTT. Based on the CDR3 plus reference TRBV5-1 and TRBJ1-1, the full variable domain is KAGVTQTPRYLIKTRGQQVTLSCSPISGHRSVSWYQQTPGQGLQFLFEYFSETQRNKGNFPGRFSGRQFSNSRSEMNVSTLELGDSALYLCASSNGQPNTEAFFGQGTRLTVV.

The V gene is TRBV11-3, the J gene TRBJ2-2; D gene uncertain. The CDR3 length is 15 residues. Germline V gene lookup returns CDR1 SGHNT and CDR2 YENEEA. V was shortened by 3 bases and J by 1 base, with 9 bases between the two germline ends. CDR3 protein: CASSLGHVNTGELFF. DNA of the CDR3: TGTGCCAGCAGCTTGGGCCACGTGAACACCGGGGAGCTGTTTTTT.

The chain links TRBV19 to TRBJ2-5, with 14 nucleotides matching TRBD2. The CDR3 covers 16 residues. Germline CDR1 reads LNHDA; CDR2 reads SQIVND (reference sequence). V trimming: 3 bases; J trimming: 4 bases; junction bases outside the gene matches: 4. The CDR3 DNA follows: TGTGCCAGTAGTATGGGACTAGCGGGAGTCGTAGAGACCCAGTACTTC. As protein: CASSMGLAGVVETQYF.

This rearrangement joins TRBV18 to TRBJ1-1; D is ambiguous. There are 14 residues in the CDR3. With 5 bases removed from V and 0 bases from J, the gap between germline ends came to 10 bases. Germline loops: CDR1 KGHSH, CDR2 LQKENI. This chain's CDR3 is CASSARRLNTEAFF. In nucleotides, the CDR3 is TGTGCCAGCTCAGCACGACGTCTGAACACTGAAGCTTTCTTT.

The CDR3 coding sequence is TGTGCCAGCAGCCGCGGGACTAGCGGGAGTTTGTGGCAGTACTTC. It translates to CASSRGTSGSLWQYF. V is TRBV16 and J is TRBJ2-7; 14 bases line up with TRBD2. The V gene's germline CDR1 is KGHSY and CDR2 FQNENV. The CDR3 spans 15 residues. Trimming cost V 4 bases and J 9 bases; bases outside gene matches: 8.

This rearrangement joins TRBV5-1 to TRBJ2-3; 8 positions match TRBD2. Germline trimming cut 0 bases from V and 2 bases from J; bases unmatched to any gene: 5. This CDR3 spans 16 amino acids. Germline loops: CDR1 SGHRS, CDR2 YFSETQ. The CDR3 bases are TGCGCCAGCAGCTTGGGGTTAGCGGGATCCACAGATACGCAGTATTTT. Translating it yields CASSLGLAGSTDTQYF.

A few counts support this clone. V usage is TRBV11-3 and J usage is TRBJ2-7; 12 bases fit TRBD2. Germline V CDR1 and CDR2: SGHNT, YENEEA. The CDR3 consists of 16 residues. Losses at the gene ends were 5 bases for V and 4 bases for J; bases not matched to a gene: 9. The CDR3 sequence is CASSQQTSGRYYEQYF. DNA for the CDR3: TGTGCCAGCAGCCAACAGACTAGCGGGAGATATTACGAGCAGTACTTC.

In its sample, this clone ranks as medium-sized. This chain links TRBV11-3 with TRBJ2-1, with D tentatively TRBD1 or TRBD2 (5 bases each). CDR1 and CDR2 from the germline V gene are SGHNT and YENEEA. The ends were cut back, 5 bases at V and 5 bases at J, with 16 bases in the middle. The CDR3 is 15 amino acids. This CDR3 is CASSLGVWGDNEQFF. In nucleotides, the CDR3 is TGTGCCAGCAGCCTGGGGGTGTGGGGAGACAATGAGCAGTTCTTC.

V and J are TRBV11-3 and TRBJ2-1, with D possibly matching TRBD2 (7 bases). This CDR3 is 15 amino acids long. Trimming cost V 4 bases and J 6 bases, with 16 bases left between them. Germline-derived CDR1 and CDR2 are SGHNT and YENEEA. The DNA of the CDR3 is TGTGCCAGCAGCTCATTGGAGGGGGGGGTCAATGAGCAGTTCTTC. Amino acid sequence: CASSSLEGGVNEQFF.

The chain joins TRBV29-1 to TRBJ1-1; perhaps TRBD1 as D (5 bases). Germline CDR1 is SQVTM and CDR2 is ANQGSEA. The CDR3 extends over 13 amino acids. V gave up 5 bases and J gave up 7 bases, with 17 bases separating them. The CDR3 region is CSVSSLGGGEAFF. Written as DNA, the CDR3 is TGCAGCGTTAGCTCCTTGGGGGGAGGTGAAGCTTTCTTT.

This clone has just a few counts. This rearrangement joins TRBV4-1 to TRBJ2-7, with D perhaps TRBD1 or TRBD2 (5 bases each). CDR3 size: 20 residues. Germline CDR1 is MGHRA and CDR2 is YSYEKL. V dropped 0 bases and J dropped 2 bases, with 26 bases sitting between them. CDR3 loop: CASSQEVLGEPGLGAYEQYF. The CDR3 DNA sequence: TGCGCCAGCAGCCAAGAGGTACTCGGGGAGCCGGGTTTAGGGGCCTACGAGCAGTACTTC.

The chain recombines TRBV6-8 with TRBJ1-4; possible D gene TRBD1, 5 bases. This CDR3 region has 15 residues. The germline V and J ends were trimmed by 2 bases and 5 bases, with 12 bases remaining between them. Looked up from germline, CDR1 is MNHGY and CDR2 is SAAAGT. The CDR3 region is CASSYRFWDNEKLFF. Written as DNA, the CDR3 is TGTGCCAGCAGTTACCGATTTTGGGACAATGAAAAACTGTTTTTT.

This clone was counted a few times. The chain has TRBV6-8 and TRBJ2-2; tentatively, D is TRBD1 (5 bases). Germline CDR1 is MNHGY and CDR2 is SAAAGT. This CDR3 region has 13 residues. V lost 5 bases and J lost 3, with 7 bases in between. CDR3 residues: CASSKTDTGELFF. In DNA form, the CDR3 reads TGTGCCAGCAGTAAGACAGACACCGGGGAGCTGTTTTTT.

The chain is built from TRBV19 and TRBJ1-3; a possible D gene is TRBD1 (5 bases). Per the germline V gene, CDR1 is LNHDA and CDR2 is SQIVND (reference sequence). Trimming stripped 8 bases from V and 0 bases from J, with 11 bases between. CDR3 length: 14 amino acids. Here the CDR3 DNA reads TGTGCCAGTCGGCAGGGCCACTCTGGAAACACCATATATTTT. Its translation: CASRQGHSGNTIYF.

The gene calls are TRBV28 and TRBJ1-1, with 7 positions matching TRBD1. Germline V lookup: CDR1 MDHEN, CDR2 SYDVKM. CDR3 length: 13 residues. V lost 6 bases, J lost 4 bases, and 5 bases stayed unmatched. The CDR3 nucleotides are TGTGCCAGCAGAAACGACAGGGTCACTGAAGCTTTCTTT. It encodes CASRNDRVTEAFF.

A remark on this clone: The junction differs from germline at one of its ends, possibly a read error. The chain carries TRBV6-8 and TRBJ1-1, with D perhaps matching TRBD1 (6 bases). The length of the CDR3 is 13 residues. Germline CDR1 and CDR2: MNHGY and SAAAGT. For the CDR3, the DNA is TGTGCCAGCAATTACAGGGTTTCTAGGCAAGCTTTCTTT. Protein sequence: CASNYRVSRQAFF.